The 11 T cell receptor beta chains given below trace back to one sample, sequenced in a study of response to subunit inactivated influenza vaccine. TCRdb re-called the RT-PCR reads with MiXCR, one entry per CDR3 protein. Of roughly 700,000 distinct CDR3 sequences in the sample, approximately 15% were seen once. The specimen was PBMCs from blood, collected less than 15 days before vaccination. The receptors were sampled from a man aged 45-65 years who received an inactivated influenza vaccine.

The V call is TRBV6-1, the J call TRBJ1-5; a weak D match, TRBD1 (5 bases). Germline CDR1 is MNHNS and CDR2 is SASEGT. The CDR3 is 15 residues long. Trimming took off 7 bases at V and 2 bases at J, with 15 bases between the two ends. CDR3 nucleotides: TGTGCCAGCACCCAACAGGTTGGGGGCAATCAGCCCCAGCATTTT. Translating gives CASTQQVGGNQPQHF.

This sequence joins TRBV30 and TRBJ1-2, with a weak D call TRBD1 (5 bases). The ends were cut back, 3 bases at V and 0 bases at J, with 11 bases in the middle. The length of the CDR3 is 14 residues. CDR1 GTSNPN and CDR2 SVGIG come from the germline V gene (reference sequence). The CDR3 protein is CAWRTGPSNYGYTF. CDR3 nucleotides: TGTGCCTGGAGAACGGGACCGTCTAACTATGGCTACACCTTC.

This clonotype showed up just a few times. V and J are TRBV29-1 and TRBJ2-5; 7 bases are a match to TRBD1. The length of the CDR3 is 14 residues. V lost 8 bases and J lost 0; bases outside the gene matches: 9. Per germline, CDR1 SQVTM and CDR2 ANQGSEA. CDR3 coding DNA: TGCAGCATCCCTGGGACAGTGTACCAAGAGACCCAGTACTTC. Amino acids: CSIPGTVYQETQYF.

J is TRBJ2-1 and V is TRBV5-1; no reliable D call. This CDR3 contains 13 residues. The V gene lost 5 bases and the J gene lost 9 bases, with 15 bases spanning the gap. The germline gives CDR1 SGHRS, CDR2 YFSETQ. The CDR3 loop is CASRDGQYGEQFF. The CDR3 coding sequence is TGCGCCAGCAGGGATGGGCAATACGGTGAGCAGTTCTTC. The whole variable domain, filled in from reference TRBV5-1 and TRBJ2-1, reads KAGVTQTPRYLIKTRGQQVTLSCSPISGHRSVSWYQQTPGQGLQFLFEYFSETQRNKGNFPGRFSGRQFSNSRSEMNVSTLELGDSALYLCASRDGQYGEQFFGPGTRLTVL.

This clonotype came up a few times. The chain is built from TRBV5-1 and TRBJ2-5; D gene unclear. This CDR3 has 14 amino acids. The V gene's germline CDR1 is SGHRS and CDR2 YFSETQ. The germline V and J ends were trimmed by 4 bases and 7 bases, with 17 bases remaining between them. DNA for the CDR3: TGCGCCAGCAGCCCGACATCCGGCGCGTCGACCCAGTACTTC. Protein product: CASSPTSGASTQYF. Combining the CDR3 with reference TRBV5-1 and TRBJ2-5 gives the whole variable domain KAGVTQTPRYLIKTRGQQVTLSCSPISGHRSVSWYQQTPGQGLQFLFEYFSETQRNKGNFPGRFSGRQFSNSRSEMNVSTLELGDSALYLCASSPTSGASTQYFGPGTRLLVL.

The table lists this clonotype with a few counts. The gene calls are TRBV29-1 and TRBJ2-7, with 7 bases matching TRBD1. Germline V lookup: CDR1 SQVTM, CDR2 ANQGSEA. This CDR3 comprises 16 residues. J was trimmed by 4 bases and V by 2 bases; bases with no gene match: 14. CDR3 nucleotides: TGCAGCGTTGAATCCCTAACGGTGGGACAGACTTACGAGCAGTACTTC. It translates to CSVESLTVGQTYEQYF.

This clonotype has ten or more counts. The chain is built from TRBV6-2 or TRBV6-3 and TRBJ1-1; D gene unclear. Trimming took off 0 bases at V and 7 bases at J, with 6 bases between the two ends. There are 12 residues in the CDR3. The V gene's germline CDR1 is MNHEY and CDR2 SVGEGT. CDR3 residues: CASSYSRVEAFF. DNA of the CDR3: TGTGCCAGCAGTTACTCGCGGGTTGAAGCTTTCTTT.

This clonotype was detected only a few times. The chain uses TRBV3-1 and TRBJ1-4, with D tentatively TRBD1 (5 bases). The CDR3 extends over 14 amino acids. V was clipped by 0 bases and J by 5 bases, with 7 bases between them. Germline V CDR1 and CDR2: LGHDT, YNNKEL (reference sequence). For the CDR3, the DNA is TGTGCCAGCAGCCAAGAGGGACTAAATGAAAAACTGTTTTTT. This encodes CASSQEGLNEKLFF. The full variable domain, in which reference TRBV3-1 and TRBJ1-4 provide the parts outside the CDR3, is DTAVSQTPKYLVTQMGNDKSIKCEQNLGHDTMYWYKQDSKKFLKIMFSYNNKELIINETVPNRFSPKSPDKAHLNLHINSLELGDSAVYFCASSQEGLNEKLFFGSGTQLSVL.

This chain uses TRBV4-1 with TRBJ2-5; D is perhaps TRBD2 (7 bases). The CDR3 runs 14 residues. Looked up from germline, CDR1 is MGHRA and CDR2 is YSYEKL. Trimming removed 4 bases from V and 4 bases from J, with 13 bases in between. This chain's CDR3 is CASSRVRGAETQYF. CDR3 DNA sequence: TGCGCCAGCAGCCGAGTACGGGGGGCAGAGACCCAGTACTTC.

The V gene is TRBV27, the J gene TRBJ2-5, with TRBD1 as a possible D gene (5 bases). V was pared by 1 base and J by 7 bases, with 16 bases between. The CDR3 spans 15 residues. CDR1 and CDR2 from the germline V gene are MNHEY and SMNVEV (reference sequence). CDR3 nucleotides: TGTGCCAGCAGTTTATACCGACAGTCCGGGTTGACCCAGTACTTC. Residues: CASSLYRQSGLTQYF.

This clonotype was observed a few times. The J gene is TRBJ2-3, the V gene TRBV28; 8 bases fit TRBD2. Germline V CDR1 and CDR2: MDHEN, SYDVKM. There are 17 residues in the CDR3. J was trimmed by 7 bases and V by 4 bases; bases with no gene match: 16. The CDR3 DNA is TGTGCCAGCAGTTCCTTGGGACTAGTGGGGGGTGGCCATACGCAGTATTTT. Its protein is CASSSLGLVGGGHTQYF.